Listed below are T cell receptor beta chains from one sample, sequenced in a study of shared clonotypes between healthy human individuals. Profiled with immunoSEQ multiplex PCR; TCRdb holds only in-frame clones, not every one. The data contain around 2.1 million clones, around 93% of them singletons. Source material: naive CD8+ T cells from PBMCs. The source is a man aged 18-30 years in good health. Some clones in this sample may be carry-over from other donors' samples. Each CDR3 is given with its conserved first and last residue. A D gene is named only where the DNA matches it firmly. Not every row has a clone size; where given, it reads once, few, many or a size class.

TRBJ2-5	-	TRBV11-2	TRBD1	CASSLGDRGFKTQYF	TGTGCCAGCAGCTTAGGGGACAGGGGCTTTAAGACCCAGTACTTC
TRBJ1-4	-	TRBV5-1	TRBD1	CATSPGTGDEKLFF	TGCGCCACCTCACCCGGGACAGGGGACGAAAAACTGTTTTTT
TRBJ1-3	-	TRBV5-8	-	CASSLYRVSGNTIYF	TGTGCCAGCAGCTTATACAGGGTTTCGGGAAACACCATATATTTT
TRBJ2-1	once	TRBV28	TRBD1	CASILSIDRDRGHFNEQFF	TGTGCCAGCATTCTGTCCATCGACCGGGACAGGGGGCATTTCAATGAGCAGTTCTTC
TRBJ2-7	-	TRBV27	TRBD2	CASSFGLAGSYEQYF	TGTGCCAGCAGTTTCGGGCTAGCGGGTTCCTACGAGCAGTACTTC
TRBJ2-1	-	TRBV19	TRBD2	CASTLGLVGEQFF	TGTGCCAGTACTCTAGGACTAGTCGGTGAGCAGTTCTTC
TRBJ2-1	-	TRBV27	TRBD2	CASSSLSNPTGTSGYNEQFF	TGTGCCAGCAGTTCCCTGAGTAATCCGACCGGGACTAGCGGATACAATGAGCAGTTCTTC
TRBJ2-7	-	TRBV29-1	-	CSVSGINYEQYF	TGCAGCGTTTCAGGGATAAACTACGAGCAGTACTTC
TRBJ2-5	-	TRBV6-5	TRBD2	CASSYGLAVQETQYF	TGTGCCAGCAGTTACGGGCTAGCGGTGCAAGAGACCCAGTACTTC
TRBJ2-1	-	TRBV7-9	TRBD2	CASSFPGTSGSSKGNEQFF	TGTGCCAGCAGTTTTCCCGGGACTAGCGGGAGTTCGAAAGGGAATGAGCAGTTCTTC